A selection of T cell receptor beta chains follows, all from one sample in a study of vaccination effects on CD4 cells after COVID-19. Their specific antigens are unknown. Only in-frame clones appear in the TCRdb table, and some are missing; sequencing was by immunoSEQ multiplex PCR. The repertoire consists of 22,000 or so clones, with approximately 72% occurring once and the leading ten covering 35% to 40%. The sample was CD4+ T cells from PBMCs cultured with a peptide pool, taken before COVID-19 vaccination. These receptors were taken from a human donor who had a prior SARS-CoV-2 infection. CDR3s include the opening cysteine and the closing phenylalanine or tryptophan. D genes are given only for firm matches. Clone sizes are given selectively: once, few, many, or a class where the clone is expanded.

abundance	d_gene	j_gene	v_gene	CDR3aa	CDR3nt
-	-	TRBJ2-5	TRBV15	CATRELGPQETQYF	TGTGCCACCCGAGAACTAGGACCTCAAGAGACCCAGTACTTC
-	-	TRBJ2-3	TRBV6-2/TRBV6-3	CASSWGRTADTQYF	TGTGCCAGCAGTTGGGGGAGGACGGCTGATACGCAGTATTTT
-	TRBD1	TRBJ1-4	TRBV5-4	CASSAGQGKTTNEKLFF	TGTGCCAGCAGCGCCGGACAGGGCAAAACAACTAATGAAAAACTGTTTTTT
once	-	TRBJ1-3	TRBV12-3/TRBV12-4	CASSLTVGNTIYF	TGTGCCAGCAGTCTGACAGTCGGAAACACCATATATTTT
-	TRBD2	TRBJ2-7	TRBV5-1	CASSLLIAGAYEQYF	TGCGCCAGCAGCCTCCTTATAGCGGGAGCTTACGAGCAGTACTTC
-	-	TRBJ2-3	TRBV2	CASSWEVSTDTQYF	TGTGCCAGCTCTTGGGAGGTTTCCACAGATACGCAGTATTTT
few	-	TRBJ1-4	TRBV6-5	CASSYFLQGRNEKLFF	TGTGCCAGCAGTTACTTCCTCCAGGGCCGAAATGAAAAACTGTTTTTT
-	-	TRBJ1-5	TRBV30	CAWSVSMDQPQHF	TGTGCCTGGAGTGTAAGTATGGATCAGCCCCAGCATTTT
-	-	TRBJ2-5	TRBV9	CASSLLAGQNGQETQYF	TGTGCCAGCAGCCTTCTAGCAGGTCAGAATGGCCAAGAGACCCAGTACTTC
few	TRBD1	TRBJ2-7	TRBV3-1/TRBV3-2	CASSQTGGYEQYF	TGTGCCAGCAGCCAAACAGGGGGCTACGAGCAGTACTTC
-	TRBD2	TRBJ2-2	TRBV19	CASSIYLGLAGGENTGELFF	TGTGCCAGTAGTATCTACCTCGGACTAGCGGGGGGCGAGAACACCGGGGAGCTGTTTTTT
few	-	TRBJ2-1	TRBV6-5	CASRRTGLASHEQFF	TGTGCCAGCAGACGGACAGGCCTAGCGTCCCATGAGCAGTTCTTC
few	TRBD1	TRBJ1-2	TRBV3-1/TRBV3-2	CASSHWDRARYGYTF	TGTGCCAGCAGCCATTGGGACAGGGCCCGCTATGGCTACACCTTC
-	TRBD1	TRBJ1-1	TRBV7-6	CASTPDRGSLLGTEAFF	TGTGCCAGCACCCCGGACAGGGGCTCGCTCTTGGGCACTGAAGCTTTCTTT
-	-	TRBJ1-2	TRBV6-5	CASSYFGRGGAYGYTF	TGTGCCAGCAGTTACTTCGGGCGTGGGGGGGCCTATGGCTACACCTTC
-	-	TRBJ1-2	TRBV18	CASSPASAAGLHGYTF	TGTGCCAGCTCACCCGCCTCCGCGGCGGGTCTTCATGGCTACACCTTC
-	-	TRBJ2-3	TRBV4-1	CASSQGWTDTQYF	TGCGCCAGCAGCCAGGGGTGGACAGATACGCAGTATTTT
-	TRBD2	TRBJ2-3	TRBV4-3	CASSQVLAGGTDTQYF	TGCGCCAGCAGCCAAGTACTAGCGGGAGGCACAGATACGCAGTATTTT
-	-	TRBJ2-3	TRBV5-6	CASSFPTTGSTDTQYF	TGTGCCAGCAGCTTTCCAACCACCGGTAGCACAGATACGCAGTATTTT
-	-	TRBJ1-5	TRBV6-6	CASSPRDSNQPQHF	TGTGCCAGCAGTCCCCGGGACAGCAATCAGCCCCAGCATTTT
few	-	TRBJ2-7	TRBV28	CASSPQVGLEQYF	TGTGCCAGCAGTCCCCAGGTGGGTCTCGAGCAGTACTTC
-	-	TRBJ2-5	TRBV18	CASSPTGWETQYF	TGTGCCAGCTCACCCACAGGGTGGGAGACCCAGTACTTC
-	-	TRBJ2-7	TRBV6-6	CASSLSTDYEQYF	TGTGCCAGCAGTTTATCGACAGACTACGAGCAGTACTTC
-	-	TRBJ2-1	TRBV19	CASRRAGPSYRDNEQFF	TGTGCCAGTAGACGGGCAGGACCCTCCTATAGGGACAATGAGCAGTTCTTC
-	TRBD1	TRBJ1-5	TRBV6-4	CASGPDRTSGPQHF	TGTGCCAGCGGCCCGGACAGGACGAGCGGGCCCCAGCATTTT
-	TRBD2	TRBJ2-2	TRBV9	CASSVDLTSVSGELFF	TGTGCCAGCAGCGTAGACTTGACTAGCGTCTCCGGGGAGCTGTTTTTT
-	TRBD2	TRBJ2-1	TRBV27	CASSLEGGGGFEQFF	TGTGCCAGCAGTTTAGAAGGCGGGGGGGGATTTGAGCAGTTCTTC
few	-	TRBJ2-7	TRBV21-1	CASSCGLAGSPYEQYF	TGTGCCAGCAGCTGCGGACTAGCGGGATCCCCCTACGAGCAGTACTTC
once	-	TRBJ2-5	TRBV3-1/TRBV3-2	CASSHDSEETQYF	TGTGCCAGCAGCCACGACTCCGAAGAGACCCAGTACTTC
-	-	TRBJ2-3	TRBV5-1	CASSLAGGADTQYF	TGCGCCAGCAGCTTGGCGGGCGGCGCAGATACGCAGTATTTT
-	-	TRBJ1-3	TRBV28	CASSWKYTTGNTIYF	TGTGCCAGCAGTTGGAAGTACACCACTGGAAACACCATATATTTT
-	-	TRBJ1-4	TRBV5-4	CASSQQGYSNEKLFF	TGTGCCAGCAGCCAGCAGGGTTATTCTAATGAAAAACTGTTTTTT
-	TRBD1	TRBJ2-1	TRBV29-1	CSVRDRLRNEQFF	TGCAGCGTCCGGGACAGGCTTCGGAATGAGCAGTTCTTC
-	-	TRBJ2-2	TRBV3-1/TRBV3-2	CASSQTGVLGTGELFF	TGTGCCAGCAGCCAGACTGGGGTACTGGGCACCGGGGAGCTGTTTTTT
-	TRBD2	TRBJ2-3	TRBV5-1	CASSYPRTSGGGRPSTDTQYF	TGCGCCAGCAGCTACCCGAGGACTAGCGGGGGGGGGAGACCTAGCACAGATACGCAGTATTTT
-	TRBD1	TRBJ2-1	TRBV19	CASSNRDSAHGQFF	TGTGCCAGTAGTAACCGGGACAGCGCGCACGGGCAGTTCTTC
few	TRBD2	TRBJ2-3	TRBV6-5	CASMGRGGGDTQYF	TGTGCCAGCATGGGGCGGGGGGGTGGAGATACGCAGTATTTT
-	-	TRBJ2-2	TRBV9	CASSAQNTGELFF	TGTGCCAGCAGCGCACAGAACACCGGGGAGCTGTTTTTT
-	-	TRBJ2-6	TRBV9	CASSSPGLFLANVLTF	TGTGCCAGCAGCTCCCCTGGACTCTTTCTGGCCAACGTCCTGACTTTC
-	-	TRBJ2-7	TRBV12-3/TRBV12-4	CASRSPESDEQYF	TGTGCCAGCAGAAGCCCCGAATCCGACGAGCAGTACTTC
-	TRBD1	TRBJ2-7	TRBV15	CATSRDRTGYEQYF	TGTGCCACCAGCAGAGATCGGACAGGCTACGAGCAGTACTTC
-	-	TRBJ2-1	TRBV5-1	CASRTGHQDEQFF	TGCGCCAGCAGGACAGGCCACCAGGATGAGCAGTTCTTC
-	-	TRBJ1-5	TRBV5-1	CASSSGEGGQPQHF	TGCGCCAGCAGCTCTGGAGAGGGTGGCCAGCCCCAGCATTTT
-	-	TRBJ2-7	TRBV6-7	CASRKQWDFNPYEQYF	TGTGCCAGCAGGAAACAATGGGACTTCAACCCCTACGAGCAGTACTTC
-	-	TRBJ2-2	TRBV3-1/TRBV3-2	CASSRRGGSLTGELFF	TGTGCCAGCAGCCGGCGTGGGGGGAGTCTTACCGGGGAGCTGTTTTTT
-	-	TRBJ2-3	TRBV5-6	CASSFTGATDTQYF	TGTGCCAGCAGCTTCACGGGGGCCACAGATACGCAGTATTTT
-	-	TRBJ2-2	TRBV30	CAWSTPEGIPGELFF	TGTGCCTGGAGTACACCTGAAGGGATTCCCGGGGAGCTGTTTTTT
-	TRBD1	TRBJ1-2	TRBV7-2	CASSPGQGYGYTF	TGTGCCAGCAGCCCTGGACAGGGGTATGGCTACACCTTC
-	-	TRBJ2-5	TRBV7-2	CASRLSGSGETQYF	TGTGCCAGCAGGCTTTCAGGGTCCGGGGAGACCCAGTACTTC
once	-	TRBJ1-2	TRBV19	CASSTDKGLRSPGYTF	TGTGCCAGTAGTACGGATAAGGGACTTCGGTCTCCTGGCTACACCTTC
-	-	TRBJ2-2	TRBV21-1	CASTVSGNTGELFF	TGTGCCAGTACCGTTAGCGGGAACACCGGGGAGCTGTTTTTT
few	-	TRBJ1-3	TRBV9	CASSGLGLSGNTIYF	TGTGCCAGCAGCGGGCTTGGGCTCTCTGGAAACACCATATATTTT
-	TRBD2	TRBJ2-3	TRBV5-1	CASSLTSGRGWDTQYF	TGCGCCAGCAGCTTGACTAGCGGGAGGGGTTGGGATACGCAGTATTTT
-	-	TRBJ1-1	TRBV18	CASSPPSRTEAFF	TGTGCCAGCTCACCACCGTCTCGCACTGAAGCTTTCTTT
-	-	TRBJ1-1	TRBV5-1	CASSQFTGLGAEAFF	TGCGCCAGCAGCCAATTCACAGGGTTGGGCGCTGAAGCTTTCTTT
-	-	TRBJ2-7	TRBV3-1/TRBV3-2	CASSLETGSYEQYF	TGTGCCAGCAGTCTCGAGACAGGCTCCTACGAGCAGTACTTC
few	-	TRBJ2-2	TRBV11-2	CASSLRLGGTGELFF	TGTGCCAGCAGCTTACGATTAGGGGGCACCGGGGAGCTGTTTTTT
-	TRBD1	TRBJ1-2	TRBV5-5	CASSKDRGLGYTF	TGTGCCAGCAGTAAGGACAGGGGACTTGGCTACACCTTC